This T cell receptor (beta chain) was captured in a study of blood T cell repertoires in COVID-19. The wider study: Nucleic acid was either cDNA or gDNA, and it came from T cells, B-cell-depleted T cells, or PBMCs.

In its sample, this clone was seen once. Source study methods: Quantification of nucleated cells was approximated via reference gene primer amplification. Sequencing used immunoSEQ multiplex PCR; TCRdb keeps in-frame clones, though not all of them. D and trimming come from the DNA, and the V and J calls and clone size come from that table. Altogether roughly 88,000 clones are present, about 90% being singletons, with the ten largest covering about 3.9%. The TCR sequence derives from a woman between 45 and 65 years old in a cohort sampled during active COVID-19. The sample comprised peripheral blood.

CDR3 DNA sequence: TGTGCCAGCAGCTTGTTAGCGGTCTCAAGCACAGATACGCAGTATTTT. It translates to CASSLLAVSSTDTQYF. The chain is built from TRBV3-1 (or the pseudogene TRBV3-2) and TRBJ2-3, with D maybe TRBD2 (6 bases). The CDR3 loop spans 16 amino acids. Trimming left V 5 bases short and J 0 bases short, with 15 bases between. Germline V gene data show CDR1 as LGHDT and CDR2 as YNNKEL (reference sequence).